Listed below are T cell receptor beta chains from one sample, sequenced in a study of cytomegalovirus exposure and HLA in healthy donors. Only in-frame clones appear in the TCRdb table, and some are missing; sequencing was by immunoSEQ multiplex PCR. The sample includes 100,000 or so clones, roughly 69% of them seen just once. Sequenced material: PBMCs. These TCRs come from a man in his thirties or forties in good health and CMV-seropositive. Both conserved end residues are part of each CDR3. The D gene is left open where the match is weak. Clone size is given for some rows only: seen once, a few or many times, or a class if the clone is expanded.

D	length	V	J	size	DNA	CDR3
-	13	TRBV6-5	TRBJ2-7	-	TGTGCCAGCAGTGCCCAGGGTCTCTACGAGCAGTACTTC	CASSAQGLYEQYF
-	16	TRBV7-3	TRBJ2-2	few	TGTGCCAGCAGCTTAACCGGGTCCTTTGTGAGCGGGGAGCTGTTTTTT	CASSLTGSFVSGELFF
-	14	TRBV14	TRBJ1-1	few	TGTGCCAGCAGCCAAGCACATGCAGGTACTGAAGCTTTCTTT	CASSQAHAGTEAFF
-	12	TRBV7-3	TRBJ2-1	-	TGTGCCAGCAGCTCAGCGGCGAATGAGCAGTTCTTC	CASSSAANEQFF
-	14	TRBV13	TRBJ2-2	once	TGTGCCAGCAGAGGGGGGGGGAACACCGGGGAGCTGTTTTTT	CASRGGGNTGELFF
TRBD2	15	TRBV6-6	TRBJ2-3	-	TGTGCCAGCAGTCCTTTCGGGGGGGCCTCTGATACGCAGTATTTT	CASSPFGGASDTQYF
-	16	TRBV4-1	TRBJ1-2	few	TGCGCCAGCAGCCAAGTTGCGGACTTCTCGGACTATGGCTACACCTTC	CASSQVADFSDYGYTF
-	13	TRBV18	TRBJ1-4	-	TGTGCCAGCTCACCACAGCTGAATGAAAAACTGTTTTTT	CASSPQLNEKLFF
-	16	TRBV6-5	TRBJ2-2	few	TGTGCCAGCAGTTACTCCGGGACAACGAACACCGGGGAGCTGTTTTTT	CASSYSGTTNTGELFF
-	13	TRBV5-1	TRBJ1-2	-	TGCGCCAGCAGCTTGGAGGGAGTCCCTGGCTACACCTTC	CASSLEGVPGYTF
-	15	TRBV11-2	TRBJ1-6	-	TGTGCCAGCACCGGAGCAGGAGGGGAAGTGTCACCCCTCCACTTT	CASTGAGGEVSPLHF
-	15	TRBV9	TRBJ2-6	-	TGTGCCAGCAGCAAAGGGGGGGTAGGGGCCAACGTCCTGACTTTC	CASSKGGVGANVLTF
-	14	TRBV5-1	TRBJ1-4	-	TGCGCCAGCAGCTCGCAGGGTGGGGATGAAAAACTGTTTTTT	CASSSQGGDEKLFF
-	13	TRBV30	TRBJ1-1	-	TGTGCCTGGAGTGATGGGGGGAATCCTGAAGCTTTCTTT	CAWSDGGNPEAFF
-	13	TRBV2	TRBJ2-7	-	TGTGCCAGCAGTGAAGTTACGGGGTACGAGCAGTACTTC	CASSEVTGYEQYF
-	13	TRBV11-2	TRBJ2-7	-	TGTGCCAGCAGCAACAGGGTTTCCTACGAGCAGTACTTC	CASSNRVSYEQYF
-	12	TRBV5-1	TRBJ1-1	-	TGCGCCAGCAGTCCAGGGTACACTGAAGCTTTCTTT	CASSPGYTEAFF
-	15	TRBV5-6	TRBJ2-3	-	TGTGCCAGCAGCTCACCGATGGGGGGAACAGATACGCAGTATTTT	CASSSPMGGTDTQYF
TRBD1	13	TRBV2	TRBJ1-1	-	TGTGCCAGCCGACAGGGTGTGAGCACTGAAGCTTTCTTT	CASRQGVSTEAFF
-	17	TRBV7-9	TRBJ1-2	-	TGTGCCAGCAGCTTAGCGTCGAACTGGTCCCACAACTATGGCTACACCTTC	CASSLASNWSHNYGYTF
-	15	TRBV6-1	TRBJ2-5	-	TGTGCCAGCAGAATTTGGAGGTTATCCGGAGAGACCCAGTACTTC	CASRIWRLSGETQYF
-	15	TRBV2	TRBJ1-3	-	TGTGCCAGCAGTGATGGGGCTTACTCTGGAAACACCATATATTTT	CASSDGAYSGNTIYF
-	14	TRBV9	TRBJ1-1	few	TGTGCCAGCAGCACCTCCACAGGGATCACTGAAGCTTTCTTT	CASSTSTGITEAFF
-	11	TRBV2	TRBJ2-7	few	TGTGCCAGGAGGGCGGCCTACGAGCAGTACTTC	CARRAAYEQYF
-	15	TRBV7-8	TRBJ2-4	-	TGTGCCAGCAGCTTAGCCTCGTTAGCCAAAAACATTCAGTACTTC	CASSLASLAKNIQYF
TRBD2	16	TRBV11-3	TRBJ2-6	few	TGTGCCAGCAGCTTGAGCGCGGGGGCTGGGGCCAACGTCCTGACTTTC	CASSLSAGAGANVLTF
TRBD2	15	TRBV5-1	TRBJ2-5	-	TGCGCCAGCAGAGTTGGGACTAGCGGGGTGGAGACCCAGTACTTC	CASRVGTSGVETQYF
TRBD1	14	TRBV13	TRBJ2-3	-	TGTGCCAGCAGCTCCAGGTACAGGGGAGATACGCAGTATTTT	CASSSRYRGDTQYF
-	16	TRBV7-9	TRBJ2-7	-	TGTGCCAGCAGCCCACCTGCGGGCGTTGGGTCCTACGAGCAGTACTTC	CASSPPAGVGSYEQYF
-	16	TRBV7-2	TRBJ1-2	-	TGTGCCAGCAGCGCATACCAACGGGGTGCGAACTATGGCTACACCTTC	CASSAYQRGANYGYTF
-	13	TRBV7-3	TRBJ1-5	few	TGTGCCAGCAGCTTTCAGGGCAATCAGCCCCAGCATTTT	CASSFQGNQPQHF
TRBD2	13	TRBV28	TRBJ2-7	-	TGTGCCAGCAGGGTGACTAGCAGCTACGAGCAGTACTTC	CASRVTSSYEQYF
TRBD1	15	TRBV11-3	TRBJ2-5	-	TGTGCCAGCAGCTTAGAGGGGACAGGGACGGAGACCCAGTACTTC	CASSLEGTGTETQYF
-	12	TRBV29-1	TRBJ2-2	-	TGCAGCACCTTTCTAGACACCGGGGAGCTGTTTTTT	CSTFLDTGELFF
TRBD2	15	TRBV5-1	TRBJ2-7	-	TGCGCCAGCAGCTGGACTAGCGGGGGGCTAGGAGAGCAGTACTTC	CASSWTSGGLGEQYF
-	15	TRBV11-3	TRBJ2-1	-	TGTGCCAGCAGCGCGGGGTTTTCGTTTGGCAATGAGCAGTTCTTC	CASSAGFSFGNEQFF
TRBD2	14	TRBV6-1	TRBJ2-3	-	TGTGCCAGCAGCCTAGCGGGGGGCAGCAATACGCAGTATTTT	CASSLAGGSNTQYF
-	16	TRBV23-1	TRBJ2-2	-	TGCGCCAGCAACTCAAAAGGACACACTGTAACCGGGGAGCTGTTTTTT	CASNSKGHTVTGELFF
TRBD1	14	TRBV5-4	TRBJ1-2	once	TGTGCCAGCAGCTCTTCCGGGACAGGGGATGGCTACACCTTC	CASSSSGTGDGYTF
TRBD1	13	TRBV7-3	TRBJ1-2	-	TGTGCCAGCAGCCCGGGGACAGGGAGGGGCTACACCTTC	CASSPGTGRGYTF
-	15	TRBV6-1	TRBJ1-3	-	TGTGCCAGCAGTCCTGAGATCCGTGCCGGAAACACCATATATTTT	CASSPEIRAGNTIYF
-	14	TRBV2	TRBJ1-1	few	TGTGCCAGCAGTGAAGCCGAGGGGAGGACTGAAGCTTTCTTT	CASSEAEGRTEAFF
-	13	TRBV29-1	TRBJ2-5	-	TGCAGCGCGCGACCGGACTATCGGGAGACCCAGTACTTC	CSARPDYRETQYF
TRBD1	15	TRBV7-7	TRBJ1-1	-	TGTGCTAGCAGCACGGGACAGGGATCGAGCACTGAAGCTTTCTTT	CASSTGQGSSTEAFF
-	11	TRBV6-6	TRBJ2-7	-	TGTGCCAGCAGTCCATCCTACGAGCAGTACTTC	CASSPSYEQYF
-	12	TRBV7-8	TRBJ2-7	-	TGTGCCAGCAGCTCCCCGTCCCACGAGCAGTACTTC	CASSSPSHEQYF
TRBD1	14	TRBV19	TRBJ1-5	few	TGTGCCAGTAGTAGGACAGGGTACAATCAGCCCCAGCATTTT	CASSRTGYNQPQHF
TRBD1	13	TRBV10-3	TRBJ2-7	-	TGTGCCATCAAGGACGACAGGGGGGGCGAGCAGTACTTC	CAIKDDRGGEQYF
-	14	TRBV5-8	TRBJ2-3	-	TGTGCCAGCAGCCCGCAGGGGCATTTAGATACGCAGTATTTT	CASSPQGHLDTQYF
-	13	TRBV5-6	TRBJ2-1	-	TGTGCCAGCAGCTTGGAACCTAGCCGCGAGCAGTTCTTC	CASSLEPSREQFF
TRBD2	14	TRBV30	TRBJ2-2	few	TGTGCCTGGAGGTCTAGCGGGGGGACCGGGGAGCTGTTTTTT	CAWRSSGGTGELFF
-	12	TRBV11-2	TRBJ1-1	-	TGTGCCAGCAGCACGAGGGATACTGAAGCTTTCTTT	CASSTRDTEAFF
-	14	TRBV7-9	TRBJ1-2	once	TGTGCCAGCAGTCGCACAGGGTCAGGAGATGGCTACACCTTC	CASSRTGSGDGYTF
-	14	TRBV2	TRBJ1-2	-	TGTGCCAGCAGTCTTGGGGGGGGAAGCTATGGCTACACCTTC	CASSLGGGSYGYTF
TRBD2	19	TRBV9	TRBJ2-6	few	TGTGCCAGCAGTCTTGATACGACTAGCGTATACTCTGGGGCCAACGTCCTGACTTTC	CASSLDTTSVYSGANVLTF